This passage covers 21 T cell receptor beta chains from one sample sequenced in a study of blood T cells in healthy people across ages. Sample-barcoded 5' priming and a J-beta primer mix drove a second PCR of roughly 6 to 12 cycles. TCRdb ran MiXCR on the 5' RACE reads and lists one entry per CDR3 protein. The sample lists 1.2 million to 1.5 million distinct CDR3 sequences, approximately 59% seen once, with under 8.5% in the top ten. The sequencing input was blood. All receptors derive from a man between 18 and 29 years old in good health.

J is TRBJ1-2 and V is TRBV12-3 or TRBV12-4; TRBD1 might be the D (6 bases). The CDR3 covers 14 residues. Trimming shortened V by 5 bases and J by 8 bases, and 18 bases separated the two germline ends. The DNA of the CDR3 is TGTGCCAGCAGTCCCCTCGGGGGGCAACCCGGCTACACCTTC. Its protein product is CASSPLGGQPGYTF.

The rearrangement links TRBV29-1 to TRBJ2-3; no reliable D call. CDR1 SQVTM and CDR2 ANQGSEA come from the germline V gene. CDR3 length equals 13 residues. Trimming left V 1 base short and J 6 bases short, with 11 bases between. The CDR3 nucleotides are TGCAGCGTTGAAGGGAAGCCTCCCGATACGCAGTATTTT. Translated, it gives CSVEGKPPDTQYF.

Remarks on this clonotype: This may arise from a read error, as a much more abundant clone is one base away. This chain joins TRBV6-4 and TRBJ2-5; D is unresolved. TRBJ2-7 explains the end of the DNA better; the J call may be wrong. This CDR3 is 12 amino acids long. Per the germline V gene, CDR1 is MRHNA and CDR2 is SNTAGT. DNA for the CDR3: TGTGCCAGCAGTCACCGGTCGGGCGAGCAGTACTTC. Translating gives CASSHRSGEQYF.

This clonotype has just a few counts. The J gene is TRBJ1-5, the V gene TRBV4-1; D might be TRBD1 (5 bases). This CDR3 is built from 15 residues. Trimming removed 4 bases from V and 3 bases from J, with 13 bases in between. Per germline, CDR1 MGHRA and CDR2 YSYEKL. The CDR3 DNA follows: TGCGCCAGCAGCCCAGCGGGGGGACTCAATCAGCCCCAGCATTTT. Translating it yields CASSPAGGLNQPQHF.

CDR3 region: CASSQDVTGNSPLHF. Here the CDR3 DNA reads TGTGCCAGCAGCCAAGATGTAACTGGGAATTCACCCCTCCACTTT. V gene TRBV4-2 combines with J gene TRBJ1-6; D is unclear. Germline V gives CDR1 LGHNA, CDR2 YNFKEQ. The ends were cut back, 0 bases at V and 7 bases at J, with 10 bases in the middle. The CDR3 is 15 residues long.

V and J are TRBV4-1 and TRBJ2-5, with D maybe TRBD2 (6 bases). V lost 1 base, J lost 11 bases, and 26 bases lay in between. Germline V gene data show CDR1 as MGHRA and CDR2 as YSYEKL. This CDR3 comprises 17 residues. CDR3 sequence (DNA): TGCGCCAGCAGCCAAGGGGGCATGGGACTCCCCTACGTTGAGCAGTACTTC. Residues: CASSQGGMGLPYVEQYF.

The rearrangement links TRBV29-1 to TRBJ2-7; 8 nucleotides match TRBD2. This CDR3 region has 13 residues. V was clipped by 5 bases and J by 1 base; unmatched bases: 4. The V gene's germline CDR1 is SQVTM and CDR2 ANQGSEA. The CDR3 is CSVRIAGSYEQYF. CDR3 nucleotides: TGCAGCGTTCGAATAGCGGGATCCTACGAGCAGTACTTC.

The chain has TRBV7-9 and TRBJ2-7, with TRBD2 as a possible D gene (5 bases). The germline gives CDR1 SEHNR, CDR2 FQNEAQ (reference sequence). V lost 5 bases and J 2 bases, leaving 16 bases between the germline ends. The CDR3 is made up of 15 amino acids. CDR3 nucleotide sequence: TGTGCCAGCAGCCCCACCGGGAAGAACCCCTACGAGCAGTACTTC. Translating gives CASSPTGKNPYEQYF. The whole variable domain, filled in from reference TRBV7-9 and TRBJ2-7, reads DTGVSQNPRHKITKRGQNVTFRCDPISEHNRLYWYRQTLGQGPEFLTYFQNEAQLEKSRLLSDRFSAERPKGSFSTLEIQRTEQGDSAMYLCASSPTGKNPYEQYFGPGTRLTVT.

This chain connects TRBV7-9 to TRBJ2-4, with 7 bases matching TRBD1. V was clipped by 10 bases and J by 1 base; unmatched bases: 10. The CDR3 extends over 15 amino acids. Per germline, CDR1 SEHNR and CDR2 FQNEAQ (reference sequence). The CDR3 loop is CATQTGLGAKNIQYF. DNA of the CDR3: TGTGCCACTCAGACAGGGCTTGGGGCCAAAAACATTCAGTACTTC.

V usage is TRBV3-1 and J usage is TRBJ1-5; 11 positions match TRBD1. Per the germline V gene, CDR1 is LGHDT and CDR2 is YNNKEL (reference sequence). Trimming cost V 9 bases and J 6 bases; bases outside gene matches: 13. The CDR3 spans 16 residues. The CDR3, as DNA: TGTGCCAGGGCCAGTACCGGGACAGGGGGGTGTCAGCCCCAGCATTTT. Translated: CARASTGTGGCQPQHF.

V is TRBV3-1 and J is TRBJ2-4, with D unresolved. With 2 bases removed from V and 9 bases from J, the gap between germline ends came to 14 bases. The CDR3 consists of 14 residues. The germline V gene encodes CDR1 LGHDT and CDR2 YNNKEL (reference sequence). The CDR3 coding sequence is TGTGCCAGCAGCCAAAACGGGCCCTTCGGCATTCAGTACTTC. Translated, it gives CASSQNGPFGIQYF.

V and J are TRBV29-1 and TRBJ2-1, with a possible D match to TRBD1 (6 bases). The V end was cut by 3 bases, the J end by 5 bases, with 8 bases between. The CDR3 spans 12 residues. Germline values: CDR1 SQVTM, CDR2 ANQGSEA. The CDR3 reads CSVDYRDNEQFF. The CDR3, as DNA: TGCAGCGTTGACTACAGGGACAATGAGCAGTTCTTC.

This chain joins TRBV4-1 and TRBJ1-3; 7 nucleotides line up with TRBD1. The CDR3 covers 14 residues. The V gene end was trimmed by 5 bases and the J gene end by 4 bases; junction bases not matched to a gene: 5. Per the germline V gene, CDR1 is MGHRA and CDR2 is YSYEKL. For the CDR3, the DNA is TGCGCCAGCAGCTCTAGGGGGCTGGGAAACACCATATATTTT. This codes for CASSSRGLGNTIYF.

V usage is TRBV7-2 and J usage is TRBJ1-2; D perhaps matches TRBD1 (5 bases). Germline CDR1 is SGHTA and CDR2 is FQGNSA. The length of the CDR3 is 16 residues. V was shortened by 5 bases and J by 4 bases, with 20 bases between the two germline ends. The DNA for the CDR3 is TGTGCCAGCAGCCCGAGCTCAGGGAGGCAAAGCTATGGCTACACCTTC. Residues: CASSPSSGRQSYGYTF. Full variable domain (outside the CDR3, taken from reference TRBV7-2 and TRBJ1-2): GAGVSQSPSNKVTEKGKDVELRCDPISGHTALYWYRQSLGQGLEFLIYFQGNSAPDKSGLPSDRFSAERTGGSVSTLTIQRTQQEDSAVYLCASSPSSGRQSYGYTFGSGTRLTVV.

This clonotype has a handful of counts. The genes are TRBV27 and TRBJ1-1; tentative D call: TRBD1 (5 bases). CDR3 length: 14 amino acids. V was trimmed by 5 bases and J by 2 bases, leaving 12 bases between them. Germline V gives CDR1 MNHEY, CDR2 SMNVEV (reference sequence). The CDR3 is CASSQPGTNTEAFF. DNA of the CDR3: TGTGCCAGCAGTCAACCTGGGACCAACACTGAAGCTTTCTTT.

This clonotype has a handful of counts. This chain links TRBV20-1 with TRBJ2-7, with D hard to call. CDR3 size: 13 residues. Germline V gene lookup returns CDR1 DFQATT and CDR2 SNEGSKA (reference sequence). V dropped 3 bases and J dropped 2 bases, with 11 bases sitting between them. The CDR3 protein is CSASSQDPYEQYF. In DNA form, the CDR3 reads TGCAGTGCTAGTAGCCAGGACCCCTACGAGCAGTACTTC.

In the case of this clonotype: Sequence at one end of the junction differs from germline and may be a read error. J is TRBJ2-5 and V is TRBV15, with 8 positions matching TRBD1. The J call is in doubt because the DNA end fits TRBJ2-7 better. Germline V lookup: CDR1 LNHNV, CDR2 YYDKDF (reference sequence). This CDR3 is built from 16 residues. CDR3 sequence: CAASRTFGGQGYEQYF. The CDR3 DNA reads TGTGCCGCCAGCAGAACCTTCGGAGGACAGGGCTACGAGCAGTACTTC.

The rearrangement links TRBV20-1 to TRBJ2-3, with 12 nucleotides matching TRBD2. This CDR3 has 14 amino acids. The V gene's germline CDR1 is DFQATT and CDR2 SNEGSKA (reference sequence). J was trimmed by 6 bases and V by 5 bases; bases with no gene match: 6. In DNA, the CDR3 is TGCAGTGCTCCTAGCGGGGGGGCGGGGGATACGCAGTATTTT. Its translation is CSAPSGGAGDTQYF.

This rearrangement joins TRBV20-1 to TRBJ1-2, with D possibly TRBD1 on 5 matching bases. CDR3 size: 14 residues. The ends were cut back, 2 bases at V and 4 bases at J, with 14 bases in the middle. Germline V lookup: CDR1 DFQATT, CDR2 SNEGSKA (reference sequence). The CDR3 is CSARSWQGSYGYTF. The CDR3 nucleotides are TGCAGTGCTAGATCTTGGCAGGGCAGCTATGGCTACACCTTC.

The chain recombines TRBV7-6 with TRBJ1-1, with 9 nucleotides matching TRBD1. The CDR3 covers 19 residues. CDR1 SGHVS and CDR2 FNYEAQ come from the germline V gene. J was trimmed by 2 bases and V by 6 bases; bases with no gene match: 19. The CDR3: CASSSQGSWDRAPNTEAFF. The CDR3 nucleotides are TGTGCCAGCAGTTCCCAAGGATCGTGGGACAGGGCGCCTAACACTGAAGCTTTCTTT.

In regard to this clonotype: The junction does not match germline at one end; this may be a read error. The chain uses TRBV4-3 and TRBJ2-3; 10 nucleotides align to TRBD2. The CDR3 covers 17 residues. Germline V gives CDR1 LGHNA, CDR2 YSLEER. CDR3 region: CASSQDLSGGATDTQYF. The CDR3 DNA reads TGCGCCAGCAGCCAAGATCTAAGCGGGGGGGCCACAGACACGCAGTATTTT.